The 27 T cell receptor beta chains given below trace back to one sample, sequenced in a study of blood T cell repertoires in COVID-19. The protocol was immunoSEQ multiplex PCR, while the TCRdb copy is restricted to in-frame clones and leaves out a portion. The sample lists approximately 380,000 clones; around 89% were seen once. Sequenced input: PBMCs or T cells enriched from blood (not recorded which). The receptor source for this set is a woman aged 18-30 years who had recovered from COVID-19.

The V call is TRBV11-1, the J call TRBJ2-6, with D tentatively TRBD2 (5 bases). Trimming pared 5 bases from V and 1 base from J, leaving 9 bases between. This CDR3 has 15 amino acids. CDR1 is SGHAT and CDR2 is FQDESV in the germline V gene (reference sequence). CDR3 sequence (DNA): TGTGCCAGCAGCATCCGGGGTTCTGGGGCCAACGTCCTGACTTTC. Its translation: CASSIRGSGANVLTF.

V usage is TRBV12-3 or TRBV12-4 and J usage is TRBJ1-1; no reliable D call. There are 13 residues in the CDR3. V shed 7 bases and J shed 0 bases, with 9 bases lying between them. The CDR3 DNA reads TGTGCCAGCAAGATCTTAGTGAACACTGAAGCTTTCTTT. Protein sequence: CASKILVNTEAFF.

The rearrangement joins TRBV27 to TRBJ1-1; 10 bases match TRBD1. The CDR3 spans 16 residues. The V and J ends lost 2 bases and 4 bases, in that order; junction bases with no gene match: 7. The V gene's germline CDR1 is MNHEY and CDR2 SMNVEV (reference sequence). The CDR3 nucleotides read TGTGCCAGCAGTTTAGGGGGACAGGGGTCTAGCACTGAAGCTTTCTTT. Protein product: CASSLGGQGSSTEAFF.

This clone was recorded a few times. The chain is built from TRBV5-5 and TRBJ1-5, with TRBD1 as a possible D gene (5 bases). This CDR3 is 17 amino acids long. Germline-derived CDR1 and CDR2 are SGHKS and YYEKEE (reference sequence). V gave up 4 bases and J gave up 2 bases, with 19 bases separating them. The CDR3 region is CASSEDGRLRGNQPQHF. CDR3 sequence (DNA): TGTGCCAGCAGCGAGGACGGACGCCTCAGGGGCAATCAGCCCCAGCATTTT.

This clone was counted a single time. The V and J genes are TRBV6-5 and TRBJ1-4, with 8 nucleotides matching TRBD1. V dropped 10 bases and J dropped 5; count of bases not matched to a gene: 9. This CDR3 spans 14 amino acids. CDR1 is MNHEY, CDR2 SVGAGI, per germline. CDR3 bases: TGTGCCACCAGGGGGAGGACAGGGAATGAAAAACTGTTTTTT. As protein: CATRGRTGNEKLFF.

This sequence joins TRBV30 and TRBJ1-1; D gene unclear. CDR1 GTSNPN and CDR2 SVGIG come from the germline V gene (reference sequence). V lost 1 base and J lost 0, with 6 bases in between. This CDR3 has 13 amino acids. This CDR3 is CAWSASLNTEAFF. CDR3 nucleotide sequence: TGTGCCTGGAGTGCCTCCTTGAACACTGAAGCTTTCTTT.

This sequence joins TRBV4-2 and TRBJ1-1; TRBD1 matches 8 bases. The J segment lost 1 base and the V segment lost 3 bases, leaving 7 bases of the junction unmatched. The CDR3 has 16 residues. CDR1 and CDR2 from the germline V gene are LGHNA and YNFKEQ. As DNA, the CDR3 is TGTGCCAGCAGCCAGGAAGGACAGGGACGGAACACTGAAGCTTTCTTT. It specifies CASSQEGQGRNTEAFF.

J is TRBJ2-2 and V is TRBV5-6; D ambiguous. The CDR3 is made up of 13 amino acids. Between the trimmed V and J ends, which lost 2 bases and 3 bases, there was a span of 5 bases. Germline assignment: CDR1 SGHDT and CDR2 YYEEEE. The CDR3 coding sequence is TGTGCCAGCAGCTTATTCTACACCGGGGAGCTGTTTTTT. Its protein is CASSLFYTGELFF.

The CDR3 is CASSIMGGSEAFF. DNA of the CDR3: TGTGCCAGCAGCATCATGGGGGGATCTGAAGCTTTCTTT. This chain links TRBV7-3 with TRBJ1-1, with D possibly TRBD1 on 5 matching bases. Per germline, CDR1 SGHTA and CDR2 FQGTGA. The CDR3 is 13 amino acids. Trimming stripped 5 bases from V and 6 bases from J, with 13 bases between.

V usage is TRBV18 and J usage is TRBJ2-2; no definite D call. The CDR3 contains 16 residues. Trimming stripped 3 bases from V and 1 base from J, with 12 bases between. The germline gives CDR1 KGHSH, CDR2 LQKENI. The CDR3 loop is CASSPVEIMNTGELFF. In DNA form, the CDR3 reads TGTGCCAGCTCACCTGTTGAGATAATGAACACCGGGGAGCTGTTTTTT. The full variable domain, with the rest looked up from reference TRBV18 and TRBJ2-2, is NAGVMQNPRHLVRRRGQEARLRCSPMKGHSHVYWYRQLPEEGLKFMVYLQKENIIDESGMPKERFSAEFPKEGPSILRIQQVVRGDSAAYFCASSPVEIMNTGELFFGEGSRLTVL.

The gene calls are TRBV28 and TRBJ2-6; D is ambiguous. The germline V and J ends were trimmed by 4 bases and 0 bases, with 19 bases remaining between them. Germline V gene data show CDR1 as MDHEN and CDR2 as SYDVKM. The CDR3 length is 19 residues. In nucleotides, the CDR3 is TGTGCCAGCAGTTCCCCATCCTCGGTAGTCTACTCTGGGGCCAACGTCCTGACTTTC. This sequence encodes CASSSPSSVVYSGANVLTF.

This chain uses TRBV30 with TRBJ2-7; 7 nucleotides line up with TRBD1. In germline, CDR1 is GTSNPN, CDR2 SVGIG (reference sequence). With V trimmed by 1 base and J by 2 bases, 2 bases remained unmatched. This CDR3 spans 13 amino acids. CDR3: CAWSGQGAYEQYF. For the CDR3, the DNA is TGTGCCTGGAGTGGGCAGGGGGCCTACGAGCAGTACTTC.

This sequence joins TRBV11-2 and TRBJ1-2; no firm D call. The V end lost 0 bases, the J end lost 6 bases, and 11 bases lay between the germline ends. The CDR3 sequence is 14 residues long. CDR1 is SGHAT, CDR2 FQNNGV, per germline. DNA of the CDR3: TGTGCCAGCAGCTTAGATGCAGGAAGGCATGGCTACACCTTC. It is translated as CASSLDAGRHGYTF.

The CDR3 spells CASTPGGGQYF. The CDR3 nucleotides read TGTGCCAGCACCCCCGGAGGCGGGCAGTATTTT. This sequence joins TRBV6-2 or TRBV6-3 and TRBJ2-3; D possibly corresponds to TRBD2 (5 bases). Germline V lookup: CDR1 MNHEY, CDR2 SVGEGT. The CDR3 totals 11 residues. The V end lost 7 bases, the J end lost 11 bases, and 13 bases lay between the germline ends.

This clone was seen a few times. CDR3 bases: TGTGCCAGCAGCGTAGATGTGGGACAGGGGTGGGGCGAGCAGTACTTC. It codes for CASSVDVGQGWGEQYF. The chain joins TRBV9 to TRBJ2-7; TRBD1 matches at 10 bases. CDR3 size: 16 residues. The germline V gene encodes CDR1 SGDLS and CDR2 YYNGEE. The V and J ends lost 0 bases and 6 bases, in that order; junction bases with no gene match: 9.

The chain recombines TRBV9 with TRBJ2-1, with D unresolved. The CDR3 is 14 amino acids. Deletions cut 0 bases from V and 4 bases from J, with 8 bases between. CDR1 and CDR2 from the germline V gene are SGDLS and YYNGEE. The CDR3 loop reads CASSVGPGYNEQFF. CDR3 in DNA: TGTGCCAGCAGCGTAGGTCCCGGGTACAATGAGCAGTTCTTC.

With respect to this clone: Other DNA sequences in the sample encode the same CDR3. This sequence joins TRBV2 and TRBJ2-2; D might be TRBD2 (5 bases). V was trimmed by 6 bases and J by 1 base, leaving 9 bases between them. From germline, CDR1 is SNHLY and CDR2 FYNNEI. The CDR3 totals 14 residues. This CDR3 is CASRWTQNTGELFF. CDR3 DNA: TGTGCCAGCAGGTGGACTCAGAACACCGGGGAGCTGTTTTTT.

The CDR3 spells CASSFGQLREQYF. The CDR3 nucleotides read TGTGCCAGCAGCTTTGGGCAGCTACGCGAGCAGTACTTC. The V and J genes are TRBV5-8 and TRBJ2-7; D not resolved. Trimming removed 2 bases at V and 6 bases at J, with 12 bases between. Germline-derived CDR1 and CDR2 are SGHTS and YDEGEE. This CDR3 is built from 13 residues. The full variable domain, rest sourced from reference TRBV5-8 and TRBJ2-7, is EAGVTQSPTHLIKTRGQQATLRCSPISGHTSVYWYQQALGLGLQFLLWYDEGEERNRGNFPPRFSGRQFPNYSSELNVNALELEDSALYLCASSFGQLREQYFGPGTRLTVT.

This chain connects TRBV5-4 to TRBJ1-6, with 10 bases matching TRBD1. Germline assignment: CDR1 SGHNT and CDR2 YYREEE (reference sequence). The CDR3 is made up of 17 amino acids. V trimming: 4 bases; J trimming: 3 bases; junction bases outside the gene matches: 7. CDR3: CASSPTRDRGYNSPLHF. The CDR3 DNA is TGTGCCAGCAGCCCAACGCGGGACAGGGGCTATAATTCACCCCTCCACTTT.

The chain couples TRBV5-1 to TRBJ1-1; TRBD1 matches at 7 bases. V trimming: 0 bases; J trimming: 3 bases; junction bases outside the gene matches: 8. In germline, CDR1 is SGHRS, CDR2 YFSETQ. There are 16 residues in the CDR3. CDR3 residues: CASSLDYRGGHTEAFF. In DNA form, the CDR3 reads TGCGCCAGCAGCTTGGACTACAGGGGAGGACACACTGAAGCTTTCTTT.

V is TRBV24-1 and J is TRBJ2-1; 7 bases are shared with TRBD1. The length of the CDR3 is 16 residues. Germline-derived CDR1 and CDR2 are KGHDR and SFDVKD. J gave up 5 bases and V 6 bases, and 12 bases lay outside the gene matches. This CDR3 reads CATSSPPGQAHNEQFF. CDR3 sequence (DNA): TGTGCCACCAGTTCCCCCCCCGGACAGGCCCACAATGAGCAGTTCTTC.

About this clone: Other DNA sequences in the sample encode the same CDR3. The V gene is TRBV5-4, the J gene TRBJ2-5; TRBD2 matches 7 bases. V dropped 2 bases and J dropped 1; count of bases not matched to a gene: 5. Germline CDR1 SGHNT, CDR2 YYREEE (reference sequence). The CDR3 is made up of 15 amino acids. The CDR3 nucleotides are TGTGCCAGCAGCTTTAGACTAGCCGGCCAAGAGACCCAGTACTTC. Amino acid sequence: CASSFRLAGQETQYF.

The V call is TRBV7-2, the J call TRBJ2-5; 15 positions agree with TRBD2. V lost 5 bases to trimming and J lost 2 bases; unmatched junction nucleotides: 12. The CDR3 is made up of 19 amino acids. Germline loops: CDR1 SGHTA, CDR2 FQGNSA. The CDR3 region is CASSPSEGLAGGEQETQYF. Written as DNA, the CDR3 is TGTGCCAGCAGCCCTAGTGAGGGACTAGCGGGGGGAGAACAAGAGACCCAGTACTTC.

This clone was recorded once. The rearrangement uses TRBV5-1 and TRBJ1-1, with TRBD1 matching over 10 bases. The J segment lost 2 bases and the V segment lost 4 bases, leaving 8 bases of the junction unmatched. This CDR3 has 16 residues. Germline V gives CDR1 SGHRS, CDR2 YFSETQ. The CDR3 region is CASSASGTGVNTEAFF. In DNA form, the CDR3 reads TGCGCCAGCAGCGCCTCCGGGACAGGGGTTAACACTGAAGCTTTCTTT.

This clone was seen just once. This chain joins TRBV29-1 and TRBJ2-1, with 10 bases that match TRBD2. Germline loops: CDR1 SQVTM, CDR2 ANQGSEA. The CDR3 is made up of 14 amino acids. Trimming at V came to 0 bases and at J to 7 bases, leaving 3 bases not matched to a gene. The CDR3 is CSVEEAGGPNEQFF. In DNA form, the CDR3 reads TGCAGCGTTGAAGAAGCGGGGGGGCCGAATGAGCAGTTCTTC.

In its sample, this clone was seen a few times. The chain uses TRBV7-8 and TRBJ1-4; no definite D call. Trimming pared 5 bases from V and 6 bases from J, leaving 22 bases between. This CDR3 has 17 residues. Germline CDR1 SGHVS, CDR2 FQNEAQ. The CDR3 region is CASSPRFSFGGDEKLFF. The CDR3 DNA reads TGTGCCAGCAGCCCCCGTTTTTCGTTCGGCGGTGATGAAAAACTGTTTTTT.

The CDR3 DNA reads as TGCAGCGCGCGGGACAGCACCACTGAAGCTTTCTTT. Protein sequence: CSARDSTTEAFF. The chain uses TRBV29-1 and TRBJ1-1, with 7 bases matching TRBD1. Germline CDR1 and CDR2: SQVTM and ANQGSEA. The CDR3 is 12 residues long. The junction had 6 bases not matched to a gene; V was cut back by 7 bases and J by 4 bases.